A selection of T cell receptor beta chains follows, all from one sample in a study of blood T cell repertoires in COVID-19. Repertoires were generated with immunoSEQ multiplex PCR, while TCRdb's copy carries only in-frame clones and drops some. Seen here are around 290,000 clones, around 86% observed once, and the top ten hold about 1.7%. The specimen sequenced was PBMCs or T cells enriched from blood (not recorded which). The receptors originated from a woman between 40 and 50 years old who had recovered from COVID-19. The CDR3 runs from the conserved cysteine through the conserved F or W. The D gene is left open where the match is weak. Expanded clones get a size class; other rows say once, few or many, or leave the size out.

J gene,D gene,V gene,clone size,CDR3 protein,CDR3 DNA
TRBJ1-5,TRBD1,TRBV10-1,once,CASSQDRGKPQHF,TGCGCCAGCAGTCAGGACAGGGGTAAGCCCCAGCATTTT
TRBJ2-1,-,TRBV5-1,-,CASSQTGLNYNEQFF,TGCGCCAGCAGCCAAACAGGGCTAAATTACAATGAGCAGTTCTTC
TRBJ1-6,TRBD1,TRBV30,-,CAWSGQGNSPLHF,TGTGCCTGGAGCGGACAGGGTAATTCACCCCTCCACTTT
TRBJ1-1,-,TRBV2,-,CASSPTGRMNTEAFF,TGTGCCAGCAGCCCGACAGGTAGGATGAACACTGAAGCTTTCTTT
TRBJ1-4,TRBD1,TRBV5-1,-,CASSSQTGRGTNEKLFF,TGCGCCAGCAGCTCCCAGACAGGGAGAGGAACTAATGAAAAACTGTTTTTT
TRBJ2-5,TRBD2,TRBV27,-,CASSPRGLAGLETQYF,TGTGCCAGCAGCCCGCGAGGACTAGCGGGGTTAGAGACCCAGTACTTC
TRBJ2-7,TRBD2,TRBV7-9,-,CASSPIKAGTSGYEQYF,TGTGCCAGCAGCCCTATTAAGGCCGGGACTAGCGGGTACGAGCAGTACTTC
TRBJ1-1,TRBD1,TRBV7-2,few,CASSWTGRTEAFF,TGTGCCAGCAGCTGGACAGGCCGGACTGAAGCTTTCTTT
TRBJ1-1,-,TRBV5-1,-,CASRDQGNTEAFF,TGCGCCAGCAGGGACCAGGGGAACACTGAAGCTTTCTTT
TRBJ1-1,-,TRBV21-1,-,CASSKVGKLGAEAFF,TGTGCCAGCAGCAAAGTTGGGAAGCTCGGGGCTGAAGCTTTCTTT
TRBJ1-2,TRBD1,TRBV19,-,CATWDRGPPDYGYTF,TGTGCCACCTGGGACAGGGGGCCACCGGACTATGGCTACACCTTC
TRBJ2-1,-,TRBV3-1/TRBV3-2,-,CASSQEVSSDYNEQFF,TGTGCCAGCAGCCAAGAAGTCTCTAGCGACTACAATGAGCAGTTCTTC
TRBJ1-4,-,TRBV5-8,few,CASSPGSGVIEKLFF,TGTGCCAGCAGCCCCGGATCCGGGGTAATCGAAAAACTGTTTTTT
TRBJ1-2,TRBD1,TRBV5-4,-,CASSLLDRGIGRDGYTF,TGTGCCAGCAGCTTACTAGACAGGGGGATTGGCCGGGATGGCTACACCTTC
TRBJ1-5,TRBD1,TRBV6-5,-,CASSWDRANNQPQHF,TGTGCCAGCAGTTGGGACAGGGCGAACAATCAGCCCCAGCATTTT
TRBJ1-3,-,TRBV4-2,once,CASSVRLYSGNTIYF,TGTGCCAGCAGCGTTCGGTTGTACTCTGGAAACACCATATATTTT
TRBJ1-3,-,TRBV7-2,-,CASSLMGSQGNTIYF,TGTGCCAGCAGCTTAATGGGCAGCCAAGGAAACACCATATATTTT
TRBJ1-5,-,TRBV7-6,-,CASSLAGGNQPQHF,TGTGCCAGCAGCTTAGCCGGAGGCAATCAGCCCCAGCATTTT
TRBJ2-7,TRBD2,TRBV9,-,CASSVAGLAGTYEQYF,TGTGCCAGCAGCGTAGCGGGACTAGCGGGAACCTACGAGCAGTACTTC
TRBJ2-2,TRBD1,TRBV5-1,-,CASSSGTGARTGELFF,TGCGCCAGCAGCTCAGGGACAGGGGCTCGGACCGGGGAGCTGTTTTTT
TRBJ1-2,-,TRBV19,few,CASSLTGLGGYTF,TGTGCCAGCAGCCTCACAGGGCTAGGCGGCTACACCTTC
TRBJ2-5,-,TRBV18,-,CASSGQRGETQYF,TGTGCCAGCTCAGGACAGAGGGGGGAGACCCAGTACTTC
TRBJ2-1,-,TRBV19,-,CASSMLRLGNNEQFF,TGTGCCAGTAGTATGCTGAGACTAGGCAACAATGAGCAGTTCTTC
TRBJ2-6,-,TRBV19,-,CASSQTGANVLTF,TGTGCCAGTAGTCAGACAGGGGCCAACGTCCTGACTTTC
TRBJ2-5,TRBD2,TRBV3-1/TRBV3-2,-,CASSRFLAGASEETQYF,TGTGCCAGCAGCCGGTTCCTAGCGGGGGCATCTGAGGAGACCCAGTACTTC
TRBJ2-3,TRBD2,TRBV5-1,-,CASSSGLAGVTDTQYF,TGCGCCAGCAGCTCGGGACTAGCGGGGGTCACAGATACGCAGTATTTT
TRBJ2-7,TRBD1,TRBV7-9,-,CASSLWTGFSYEQYF,TGTGCCAGCAGCTTATGGACAGGGTTTTCCTACGAGCAGTACTTC
TRBJ2-3,-,TRBV12-3/TRBV12-4,-,CASSSDSTIQYF,TGTGCCAGCAGTTCCGACAGTACCATACAGTATTTT
TRBJ2-1,TRBD2,TRBV7-2,-,CASSSGLAASHEQFF,TGTGCCAGCAGCTCGGGACTAGCGGCTTCGCATGAGCAGTTCTTC
TRBJ2-3,-,TRBV5-1,-,CASSWDTGGTQYF,TGCGCCAGCAGCTGGGACACCGGTGGCACGCAGTATTTT
TRBJ2-1,-,TRBV15,-,CATSSPGEVNEQFF,TGTGCCACCAGCAGTCCAGGCGAAGTCAATGAGCAGTTCTTC
TRBJ1-5,-,TRBV11-2,-,CASSLGGEQPQHF,TGTGCCAGCAGCTTAGGCGGCGAGCAGCCCCAGCATTTT
TRBJ1-3,-,TRBV25-1,-,CASGGPTGNTIYF,TGTGCTTCCGGAGGACCGACCGGAAACACCATATATTTT
TRBJ2-7,-,TRBV5-4,-,CASSTQQASGEQYF,TGTGCCAGCAGCACCCAACAGGCCTCCGGCGAGCAGTACTTC
TRBJ2-7,TRBD2,TRBV9,-,CASSVSGSGAEQYF,TGTGCCAGCAGCGTGAGCGGTAGCGGGGCCGAGCAGTACTTC
TRBJ2-2,-,TRBV12-3/TRBV12-4,-,CASKGNTGELFF,TGTGCCAGCAAGGGGAATACCGGGGAGCTGTTTTTT
TRBJ1-4,-,TRBV4-1,-,CASSQRLDRTTNEKLFF,TGCGCCAGCAGCCAACGACTCGACCGTACAACTAATGAAAAACTGTTTTTT
TRBJ2-5,-,TRBV5-4,-,CASSLDPGRAQETQYF,TGTGCCAGCAGCTTGGACCCGGGCAGGGCCCAAGAGACCCAGTACTTC
TRBJ2-1,-,TRBV11-2,few,CASSFIAGRYNEQFF,TGTGCCAGCAGCTTTATCGCAGGTCGATACAATGAGCAGTTCTTC
TRBJ1-1,TRBD1,TRBV30,-,CAWRGQGLPGTEAFF,TGTGCCTGGAGGGGACAGGGACTTCCAGGCACTGAAGCTTTCTTT